The sequence of this TCR beta chain was determined in a study of T cell responses to AZD1222 COVID-19 vaccine. Whole-study results and caveats: Variant regions that are unmutated are reportedly the target of nearly half of spike-specific TCRs. Baseline seropositives among AZD1222 recipients totaled only five to seven. Two AZD1222 administrations were followed by greater Spike-specific TCR breadth and depth. Most donors were white British and more were female, and clonal diversity was possibly underestimated.

For this clone: Its antigen is still unknown.

Only in-frame clones appear in the TCRdb table, and some are missing; sequencing was by immunoSEQ multiplex PCR. The table has about 130,000 clones, 93% seen once. This clonotype originated in an adult in good health. The starting material was peripheral blood, obtained on day 0 of AZD1222 vaccination.

CDR3 sequence (DNA): TGTGCCAGCAGTGCTTACACAGGGAGCTCTGGGGCCAACGTCCTGACTTTC. Encoded protein: CASSAYTGSSGANVLTF. This chain uses TRBV25-1 with TRBJ2-6, with a tentative D call TRBD1 (6 bases). Trimming removed 4 bases from V and 0 bases from J, with 13 bases in between. Germline-derived CDR1 and CDR2 are MGHDK and SYGVNS. The CDR3 consists of 17 residues.